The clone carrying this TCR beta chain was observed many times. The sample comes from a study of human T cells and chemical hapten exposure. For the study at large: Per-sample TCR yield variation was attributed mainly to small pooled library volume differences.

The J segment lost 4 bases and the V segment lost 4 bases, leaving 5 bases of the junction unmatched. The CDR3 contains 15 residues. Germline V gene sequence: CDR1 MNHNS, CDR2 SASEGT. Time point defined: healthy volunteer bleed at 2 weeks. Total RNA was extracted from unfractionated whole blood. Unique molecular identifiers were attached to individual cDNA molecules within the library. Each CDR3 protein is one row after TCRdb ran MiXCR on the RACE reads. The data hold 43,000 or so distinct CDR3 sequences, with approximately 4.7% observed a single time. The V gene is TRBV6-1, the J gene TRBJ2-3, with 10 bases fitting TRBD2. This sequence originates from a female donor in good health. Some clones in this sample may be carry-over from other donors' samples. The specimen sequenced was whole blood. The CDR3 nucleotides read TGTGCCAGCAGTGGTGGAGCGGGGGGGCCAGATACGCAGTATTTT. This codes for CASSGGAGGPDTQYF.